The T cell receptor (beta chain) described here comes from a study of cytomegalovirus exposure and HLA in healthy donors. Overall study context: About 85 million unique TCR sequences came from HLA-typed donors in an early release. The study, taken as a whole, reports: Among the most significant clusters, several appeared linked to common viral pathogens in a later analysis. Later analysis identified a missense DCLRE1C variant that was linked to TCR beta V- and J-gene trimming. Earlier analysis yielded a pattern in which most TCR beta V segments were productive about 87% or about 30% of the time.

Primers for the PCR totalled 60 Vbeta and 13 Jbeta. Libraries were prepared by immunoSEQ multiplex PCR; TCRdb keeps only in-frame clonotypes and omits some of them. The data contain around 160,000 clones, roughly 65% of them singletons. A word on this clone: The antigen is not known.

V gave up 6 bases and J gave up 1 base, with 14 bases separating them. Per germline, CDR1 SGHRS and CDR2 YFSETQ. The CDR3 spans 15 residues. The source material was PBMCs. The chain links TRBV5-1 to TRBJ1-5; D not certain. The receptor's source is a man between 18 and 35 years old in good health and CMV-seropositive. The CDR3 loop reads CASTLDGRSNQPQHF. The DNA for the CDR3 is TGCGCCAGCACCCTGGATGGGAGAAGCAATCAGCCCCAGCATTTT.